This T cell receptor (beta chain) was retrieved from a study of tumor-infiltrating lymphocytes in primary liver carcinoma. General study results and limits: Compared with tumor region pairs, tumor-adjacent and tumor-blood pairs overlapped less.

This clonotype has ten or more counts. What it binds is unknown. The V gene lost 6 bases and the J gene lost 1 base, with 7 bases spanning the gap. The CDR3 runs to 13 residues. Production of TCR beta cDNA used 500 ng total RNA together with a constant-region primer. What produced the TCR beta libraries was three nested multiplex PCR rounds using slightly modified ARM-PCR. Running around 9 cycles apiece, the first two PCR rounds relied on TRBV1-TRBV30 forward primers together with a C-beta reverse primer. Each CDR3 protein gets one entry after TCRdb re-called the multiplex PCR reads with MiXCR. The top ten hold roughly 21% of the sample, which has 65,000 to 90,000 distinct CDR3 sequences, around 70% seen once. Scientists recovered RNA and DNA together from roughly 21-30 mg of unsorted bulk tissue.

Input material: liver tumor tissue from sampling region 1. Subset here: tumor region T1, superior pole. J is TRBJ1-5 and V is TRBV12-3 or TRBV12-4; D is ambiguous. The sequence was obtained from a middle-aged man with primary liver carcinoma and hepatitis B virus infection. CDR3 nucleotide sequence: TGTGCCAGCAGCGCGGACAGCAATCAGCCCCAGCATTTT. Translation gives CASSADSNQPQHF.